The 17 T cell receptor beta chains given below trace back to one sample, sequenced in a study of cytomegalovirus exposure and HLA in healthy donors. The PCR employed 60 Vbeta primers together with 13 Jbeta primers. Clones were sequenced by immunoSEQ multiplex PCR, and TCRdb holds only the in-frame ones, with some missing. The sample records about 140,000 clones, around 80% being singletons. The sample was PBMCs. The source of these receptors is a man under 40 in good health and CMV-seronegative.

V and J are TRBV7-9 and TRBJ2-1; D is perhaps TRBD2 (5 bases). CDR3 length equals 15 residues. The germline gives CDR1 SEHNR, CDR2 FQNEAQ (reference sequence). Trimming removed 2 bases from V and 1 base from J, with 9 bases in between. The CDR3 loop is CASSLLGVSYNEQFF. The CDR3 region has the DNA TGTGCCAGCAGCTTACTGGGAGTATCCTACAATGAGCAGTTCTTC.

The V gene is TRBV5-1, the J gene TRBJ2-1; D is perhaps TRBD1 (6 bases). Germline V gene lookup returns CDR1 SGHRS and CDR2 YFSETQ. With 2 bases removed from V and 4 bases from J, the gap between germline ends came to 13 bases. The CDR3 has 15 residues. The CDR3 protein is CASSLGGSSYNEQFF. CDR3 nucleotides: TGCGCCAGCAGCTTAGGGGGTTCCTCTTACAATGAGCAGTTCTTC.

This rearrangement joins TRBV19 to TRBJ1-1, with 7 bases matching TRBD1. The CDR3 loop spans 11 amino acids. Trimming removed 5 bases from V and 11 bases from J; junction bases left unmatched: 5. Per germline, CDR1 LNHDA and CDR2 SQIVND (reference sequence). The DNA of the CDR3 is TGTGCCAGTAGTCCCGGACAGGAGGCTTTCTTT. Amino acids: CASSPGQEAFF.

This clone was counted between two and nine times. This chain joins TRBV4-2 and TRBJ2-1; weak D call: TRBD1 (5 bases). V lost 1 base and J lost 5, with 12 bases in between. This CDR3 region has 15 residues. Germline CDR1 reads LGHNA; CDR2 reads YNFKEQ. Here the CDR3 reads CASSQVSRAHNEQFF. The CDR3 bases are TGTGCCAGCAGCCAAGTCTCCAGGGCCCACAATGAGCAGTTCTTC.

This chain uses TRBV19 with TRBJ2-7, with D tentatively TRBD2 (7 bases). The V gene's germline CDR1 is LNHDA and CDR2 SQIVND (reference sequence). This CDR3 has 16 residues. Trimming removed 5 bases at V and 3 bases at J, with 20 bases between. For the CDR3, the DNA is TGTGCCAGTAGTTCCATCGAGGGGGGGTTATTCTACGAGCAGTACTTC. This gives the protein CASSSIEGGLFYEQYF.

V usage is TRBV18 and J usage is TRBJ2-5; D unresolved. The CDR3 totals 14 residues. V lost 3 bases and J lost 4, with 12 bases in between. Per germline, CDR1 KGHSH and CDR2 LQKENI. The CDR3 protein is CASSPRGIPETQYF. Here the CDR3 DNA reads TGTGCCAGCTCACCGCGCGGAATTCCAGAGACCCAGTACTTC. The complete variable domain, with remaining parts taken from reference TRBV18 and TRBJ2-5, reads NAGVMQNPRHLVRRRGQEARLRCSPMKGHSHVYWYRQLPEEGLKFMVYLQKENIIDESGMPKERFSAEFPKEGPSILRIQQVVRGDSAAYFCASSPRGIPETQYFGPGTRLLVL.

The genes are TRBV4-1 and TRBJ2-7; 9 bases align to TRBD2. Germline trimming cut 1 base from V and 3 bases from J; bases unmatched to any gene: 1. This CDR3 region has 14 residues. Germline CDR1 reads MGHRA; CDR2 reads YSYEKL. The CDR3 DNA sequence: TGCGCCAGCAGCCAAGGAGCGGGGGGCTACGAGCAGTACTTC. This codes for CASSQGAGGYEQYF.

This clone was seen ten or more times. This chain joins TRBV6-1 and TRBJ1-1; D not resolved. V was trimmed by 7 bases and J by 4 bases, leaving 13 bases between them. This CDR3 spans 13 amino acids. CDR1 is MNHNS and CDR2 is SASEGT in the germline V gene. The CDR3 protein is CASKAVLATEAFF. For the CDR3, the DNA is TGTGCCAGCAAGGCGGTCCTCGCCACTGAAGCTTTCTTT.

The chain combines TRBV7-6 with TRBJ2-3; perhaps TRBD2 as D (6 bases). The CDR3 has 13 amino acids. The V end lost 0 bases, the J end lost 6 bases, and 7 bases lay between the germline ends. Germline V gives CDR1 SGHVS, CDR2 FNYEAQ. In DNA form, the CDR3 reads TGTGCCAGCAGCTTAGCAGGGAGGGATACGCAGTATTTT. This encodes CASSLAGRDTQYF.

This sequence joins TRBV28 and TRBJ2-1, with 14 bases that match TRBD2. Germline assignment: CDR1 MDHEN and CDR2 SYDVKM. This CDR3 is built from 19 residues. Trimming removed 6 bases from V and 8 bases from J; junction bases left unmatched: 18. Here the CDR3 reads CASSSEDRGGTSGSYEQFF. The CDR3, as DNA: TGTGCCAGCAGCTCCGAGGACAGGGGCGGGACTAGCGGGAGCTATGAGCAGTTCTTC.

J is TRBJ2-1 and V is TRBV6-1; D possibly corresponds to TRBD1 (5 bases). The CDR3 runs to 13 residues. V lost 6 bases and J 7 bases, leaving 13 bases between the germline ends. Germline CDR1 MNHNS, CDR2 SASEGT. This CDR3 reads CASRLWGENEQFF. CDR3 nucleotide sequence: TGTGCCAGCAGACTCTGGGGCGAGAATGAGCAGTTCTTC.

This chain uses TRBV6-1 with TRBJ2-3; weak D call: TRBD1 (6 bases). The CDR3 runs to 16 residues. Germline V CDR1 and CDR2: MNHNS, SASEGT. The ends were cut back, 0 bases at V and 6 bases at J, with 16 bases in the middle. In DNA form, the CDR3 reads TGTGCCAGCAGTGAAGCGGCTGGGTCAAGGGGGGATACGCAGTATTTT. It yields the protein CASSEAAGSRGDTQYF.

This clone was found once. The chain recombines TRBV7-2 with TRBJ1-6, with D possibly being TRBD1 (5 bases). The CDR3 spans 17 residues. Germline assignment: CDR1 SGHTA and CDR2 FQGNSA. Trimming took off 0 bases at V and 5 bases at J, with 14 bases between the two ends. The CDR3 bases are TGTGCCAGCAGCTTAGCGTCAAGGGGTGTGAATAATTCACCCCTCCACTTT. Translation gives CASSLASRGVNNSPLHF.

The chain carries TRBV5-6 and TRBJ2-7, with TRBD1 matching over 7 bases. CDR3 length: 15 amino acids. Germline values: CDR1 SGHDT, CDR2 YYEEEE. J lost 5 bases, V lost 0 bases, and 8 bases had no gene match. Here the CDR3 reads CASSLGQGFIHEQYF. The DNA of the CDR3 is TGTGCCAGCAGCTTGGGACAGGGATTCATCCACGAGCAGTACTTC.

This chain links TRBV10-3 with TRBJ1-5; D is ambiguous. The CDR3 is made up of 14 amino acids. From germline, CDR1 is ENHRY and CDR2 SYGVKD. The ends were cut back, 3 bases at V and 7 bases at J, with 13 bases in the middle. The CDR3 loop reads CAISENEGRQPQHF. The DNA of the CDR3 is TGTGCCATCAGTGAAAATGAAGGGAGACAGCCCCAGCATTTT.

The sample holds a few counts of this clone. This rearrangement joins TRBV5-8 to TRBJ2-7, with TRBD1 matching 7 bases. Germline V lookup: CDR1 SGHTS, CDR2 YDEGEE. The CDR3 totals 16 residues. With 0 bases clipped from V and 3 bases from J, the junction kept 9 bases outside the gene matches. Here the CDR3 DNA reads TGTGCCAGCAGCTTGGTCGGGACAGTGTCACTCTACGAGCAGTACTTC. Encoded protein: CASSLVGTVSLYEQYF.

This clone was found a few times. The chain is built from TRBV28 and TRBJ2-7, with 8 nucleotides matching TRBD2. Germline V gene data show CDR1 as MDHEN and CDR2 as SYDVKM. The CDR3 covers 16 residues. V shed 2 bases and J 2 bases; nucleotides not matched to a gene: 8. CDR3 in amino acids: CASSLTSGPLTYEQYF. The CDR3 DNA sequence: TGTGCCAGCAGTTTAACTAGCGGCCCACTTACCTACGAGCAGTACTTC.